The present T cell receptor beta chain was sequenced within a study of cytomegalovirus exposure and HLA in healthy donors. In the PCR, 60 Vbeta and 13 Jbeta primers were used. Profiled with immunoSEQ multiplex PCR; TCRdb holds only in-frame clones, not every one. Here the sample table reports about 58,000 clones. This CDR3 has 14 amino acids. V dropped 10 bases and J dropped 0; count of bases not matched to a gene: 6. Germline CDR1 reads MNHEY; CDR2 reads SVGAGI. This receptor was identified in a male donor in good health and CMV-seronegative. The rearrangement uses TRBV6-5 and TRBJ2-1, with 7 positions matching TRBD1. The sequenced material came from PBMCs. CDR3: CATGGPHSYNEQFF. The CDR3 region has the DNA TGTGCCACAGGGGGACCACACTCCTACAATGAGCAGTTCTTC.